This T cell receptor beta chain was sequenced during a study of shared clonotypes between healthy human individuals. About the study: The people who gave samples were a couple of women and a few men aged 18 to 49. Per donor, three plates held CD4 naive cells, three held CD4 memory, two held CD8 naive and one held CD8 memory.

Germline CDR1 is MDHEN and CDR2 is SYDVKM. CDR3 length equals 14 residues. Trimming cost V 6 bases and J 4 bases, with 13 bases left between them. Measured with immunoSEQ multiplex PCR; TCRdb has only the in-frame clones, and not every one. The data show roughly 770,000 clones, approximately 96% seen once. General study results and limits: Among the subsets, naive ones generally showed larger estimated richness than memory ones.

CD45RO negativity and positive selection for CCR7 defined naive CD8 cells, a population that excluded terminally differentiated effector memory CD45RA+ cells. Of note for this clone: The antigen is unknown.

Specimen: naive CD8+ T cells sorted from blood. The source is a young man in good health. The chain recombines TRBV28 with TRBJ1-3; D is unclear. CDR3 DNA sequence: TGTGCCAGCAGCTTGGGCCCACTGGGAAACACCATATATTTT. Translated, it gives CASSLGPLGNTIYF.